What follows are 10 T cell receptor beta chains derived from one specimen sequenced in a study of cytomegalovirus exposure and HLA in healthy donors. The method was immunoSEQ multiplex PCR; TCRdb's version includes in-frame clones alone and lacks a portion of them. The sample yields about 280,000 clones, roughly 90% seen once. Sequencing input: PBMCs. The source of these receptors is a woman younger than 35 in good health and CMV-seronegative.

CDR3 in DNA: TGTGCCAGCAGTTTCCCAGGGACAGATACGCAGTATTTT. Residues: CASSFPGTDTQYF. The rearrangement uses TRBV6-6 and TRBJ2-3, with a possible D match to TRBD1 (5 bases). CDR1 MNHNY and CDR2 SVGAGI come from the germline V gene (reference sequence). This CDR3 spans 13 amino acids. With 4 bases removed from V and 3 bases from J, the gap between germline ends came to 8 bases.

This clone was recorded only once. This chain uses TRBV4-3 with TRBJ2-5, with D possibly matching TRBD2 (6 bases). Germline-derived CDR1 and CDR2 are LGHNA and YSLEER. The V gene lost 0 bases and the J gene lost 6 bases, with 17 bases spanning the gap. The CDR3 is made up of 16 amino acids. The CDR3 DNA reads as TGCGCCAGCAGCCAAGATGTCGGGCGGGATGTGAAGACCCAGTACTTC. Its protein is CASSQDVGRDVKTQYF.

This rearrangement joins TRBV5-1 to TRBJ2-7, with 7 bases that match TRBD1. The CDR3 spans 17 residues. The V gene's germline CDR1 is SGHRS and CDR2 YFSETQ. V was pared by 1 base and J by 0 bases, with 10 bases of the junction left unmatched. CDR3: CASSLRTGDMSSYEQYF. The DNA for the CDR3 is TGCGCCAGCAGCTTGAGGACAGGCGATATGAGCTCCTACGAGCAGTACTTC. Supplemented by reference TRBV5-1 and TRBJ2-7, the full variable domain reads KAGVTQTPRYLIKTRGQQVTLSCSPISGHRSVSWYQQTPGQGLQFLFEYFSETQRNKGNFPGRFSGRQFSNSRSEMNVSTLELGDSALYLCASSLRTGDMSSYEQYFGPGTRLTVT.

The chain couples TRBV28 to TRBJ2-3, with 7 bases matching TRBD2. Germline assignment: CDR1 MDHEN and CDR2 SYDVKM. CDR3 length: 15 residues. The V gene end was trimmed by 3 bases and the J gene end by 2 bases; junction bases not matched to a gene: 5. In DNA, the CDR3 is TGTGCCAGCAGTTTGGCGGGAGTGTCCACAGATACGCAGTATTTT. Its translation is CASSLAGVSTDTQYF.

This chain connects TRBV27 to TRBJ2-1; 14 bases fit TRBD2. From germline, CDR1 is MNHEY and CDR2 SMNVEV (reference sequence). Trimming took 3 bases from V and 9 from J; bases not matched to a gene: 4. The CDR3 consists of 15 residues. The CDR3 DNA sequence: TGTGCCAGCAGTTTGGGACTAGCGGGAGTGTTTGAGCAGTTCTTC. Amino acids: CASSLGLAGVFEQFF.

This chain joins TRBV5-1 and TRBJ1-5, with 11 bases matching TRBD1. The CDR3 has 15 amino acids. The trim removed 5 bases at V and 5 bases at J, leaving 6 bases unmatched. The germline V gene has CDR1 SGHRS and CDR2 YFSETQ. CDR3 sequence reads: CASRPRTGGDQPQHF. The CDR3 region has the DNA TGCGCCAGCAGACCCCGGACAGGGGGCGATCAGCCCCAGCATTTT. Looking up the rest from reference TRBV5-1 and TRBJ1-5 gives the full variable domain: KAGVTQTPRYLIKTRGQQVTLSCSPISGHRSVSWYQQTPGQGLQFLFEYFSETQRNKGNFPGRFSGRQFSNSRSEMNVSTLELGDSALYLCASRPRTGGDQPQHFGDGTRLSIL.

The genes are TRBV7-8 and TRBJ2-1; D is possibly TRBD1 (6 bases). CDR3 length: 13 residues. Germline assignment: CDR1 SGHVS and CDR2 FQNEAQ. The ends were cut back, 10 bases at V and 3 bases at J, with 13 bases in the middle. In DNA, the CDR3 is TGTGCCATAAGGACAGAGGACTACAATGAGCAGTTCTTC. Its translation is CAIRTEDYNEQFF.

The chain uses TRBV10-1 and TRBJ2-1, with 14 bases matching TRBD2. V lost 8 bases, J lost 4 bases, and 22 bases stayed unmatched. Germline values: CDR1 WNHNN, CDR2 SYGVQD (reference sequence). The CDR3 sequence is 21 residues long. In DNA form, the CDR3 reads TGCGCCAGCCCAAAGGGCAAAGACCAAAGGACTAGCGGGAGGCAATACAATGAGCAGTTCTTC. This translates into CASPKGKDQRTSGRQYNEQFF.

CDR3 sequence (DNA): TGTGCCAGCTCCACAGGGTTCGGTAGCAATCAGCCCCAGCATTTT. The encoded protein is CASSTGFGSNQPQHF. V usage is TRBV7-2 and J usage is TRBJ1-5, with D perhaps TRBD1 (6 bases). Looked up from germline, CDR1 is SGHTA and CDR2 is FQGNSA. Trimming took 8 bases from V and 0 from J, leaving 14 bases between them. The CDR3 is 15 amino acids.

The chain couples TRBV19 to TRBJ2-3, with D possibly matching TRBD1 (5 bases). V lost 5 bases to trimming and J lost 1 base, with 10 bases between them. Germline V CDR1 and CDR2: LNHDA, SQIVND (reference sequence). The CDR3 extends over 14 amino acids. The CDR3 here is CASSRQHRTDTQYF. In DNA, the CDR3 is TGTGCCAGTAGTCGACAGCACCGCACAGATACGCAGTATTTT. The entire variable domain, with the rest obtained from reference TRBV19 and TRBJ2-3, is as follows: DGGITQSPKYLFRKEGQNVTLSCEQNLNHDAMYWYRQDPGQGLRLIYYSQIVNDFQKGDIAEGYSVSREKKESFPLTVTSAQKNPTAFYLCASSRQHRTDTQYFGPGTRLTVL.